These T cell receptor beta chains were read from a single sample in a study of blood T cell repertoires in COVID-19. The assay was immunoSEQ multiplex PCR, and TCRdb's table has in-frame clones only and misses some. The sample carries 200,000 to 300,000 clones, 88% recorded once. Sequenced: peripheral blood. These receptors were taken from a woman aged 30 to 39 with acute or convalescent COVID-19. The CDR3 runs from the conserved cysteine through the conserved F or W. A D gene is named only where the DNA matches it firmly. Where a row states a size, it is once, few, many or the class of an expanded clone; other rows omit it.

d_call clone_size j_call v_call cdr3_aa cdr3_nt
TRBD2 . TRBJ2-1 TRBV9 CASSPRGLAENEQFF TGTGCCAGCAGCCCAAGAGGACTAGCGGAAAATGAGCAGTTCTTC
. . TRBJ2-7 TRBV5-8 CASAEIARSYEQYF TGTGCCAGCGCCGAGATAGCTAGGAGCTACGAGCAGTACTTC
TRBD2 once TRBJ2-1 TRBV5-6 CASSLRVGGPSNEQFF TGTGCCAGCAGCTTGAGGGTGGGAGGGCCCTCGAATGAGCAGTTCTTC
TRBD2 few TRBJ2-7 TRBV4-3 CASSQDPASGVYEQYF TGCGCCAGCAGCCAAGATCCGGCTAGCGGAGTCTACGAGCAGTACTTC
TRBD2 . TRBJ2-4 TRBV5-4 CASSPGAGVVTKNIQYF TGTGCCAGCAGCCCCGGAGCGGGAGTGGTGACCAAAAACATTCAGTACTTC
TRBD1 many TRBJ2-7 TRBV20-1 CSASGTEGSDEQYF TGCAGTGCTAGTGGGACAGAAGGGTCTGACGAGCAGTACTTC
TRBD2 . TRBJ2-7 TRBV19 CASSPLAGGQYEQYF TGTGCCAGTAGTCCCCTAGCGGGAGGCCAATACGAGCAGTACTTC
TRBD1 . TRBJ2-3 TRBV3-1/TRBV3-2 CASSQGPGGRTDTQYF TGTGCCAGCAGCCAAGGCCCAGGGGGTCGGACAGATACGCAGTATTTT
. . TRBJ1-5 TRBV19 CASSSGTFSNQPQHF TGTGCCAGTAGTTCCGGGACATTTAGCAATCAGCCCCAGCATTTT
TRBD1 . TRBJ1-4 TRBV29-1 CSVGTGNEKLFF TGCAGCGTCGGGACAGGGAATGAAAAACTGTTTTTT
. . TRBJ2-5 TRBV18 CASSPFRTAQQETQYF TGTGCCAGCTCACCGTTCCGGACAGCTCAACAAGAGACCCAGTACTTC
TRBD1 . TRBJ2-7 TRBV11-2 CASSPTGPEGKQYF TGTGCCAGCAGCCCGACAGGGCCCGAAGGAAAACAGTACTTC
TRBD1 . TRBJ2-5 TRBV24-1 CATSESTGVSETQYF TGTGCCACCAGTGAATCAACAGGGGTTTCGGAGACCCAGTACTTC
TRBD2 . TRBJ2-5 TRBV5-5 CASSLVWREGQETQYF TGTGCCAGCAGCTTGGTGTGGCGGGAGGGCCAAGAGACCCAGTACTTC
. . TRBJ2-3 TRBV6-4 CASSGSGTDTQYF TGTGCCAGCAGCGGGTCTGGCACAGATACGCAGTATTTT
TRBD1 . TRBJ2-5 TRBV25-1 CASSTRAVRDRETQYF TGTGCCAGCAGCACAAGGGCGGTCAGGGACAGAGAGACCCAGTACTTC
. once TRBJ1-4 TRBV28 CASSLSGEKLFF TGTGCCAGCAGTTTAAGCGGGGAAAAACTGTTTTTT
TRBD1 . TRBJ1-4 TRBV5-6 CASSLAGGSEKLFF TGTGCCAGCAGCTTGGCAGGGGGGAGTGAAAAACTGTTTTTT
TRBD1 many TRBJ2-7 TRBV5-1 CASSKDRGTYEQYF TGCGCCAGCAGCAAGGACAGGGGAACCTACGAGCAGTACTTC
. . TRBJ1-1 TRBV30 CAWSVRAGLDTEAFF TGTGCCTGGAGTGTCCGTGCGGGGCTGGACACTGAAGCTTTCTTT
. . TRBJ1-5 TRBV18 CASSLYKNQPQHF TGTGCCAGCTCACTATACAAAAATCAGCCCCAGCATTTT
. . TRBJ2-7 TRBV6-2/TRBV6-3 CASSYPARTVNTYEQYF TGTGCCAGCAGTTACCCTGCGAGGACAGTTAATACCTACGAGCAGTACTTC
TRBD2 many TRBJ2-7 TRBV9 CASSVGPAGVYEQYF TGTGCCAGCAGCGTAGGGCCAGCGGGAGTTTACGAGCAGTACTTC
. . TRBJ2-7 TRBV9 CASVRGQRLLEQYF TGTGCCAGCGTGCGGGGACAGAGACTACTCGAGCAGTACTTC
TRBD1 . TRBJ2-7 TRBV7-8 CASSIGQGLVYEQYF TGTGCCAGCAGCATCGGACAGGGTCTCGTCTACGAGCAGTACTTC
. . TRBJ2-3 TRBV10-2 CASSDYGGVTDTQYF TGCGCCAGCAGTGATTACGGCGGAGTCACAGATACGCAGTATTTT
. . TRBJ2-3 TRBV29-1 CSVEGSEGPDTQYF TGCAGCGTTGAAGGGTCGGAGGGACCAGATACGCAGTATTTT
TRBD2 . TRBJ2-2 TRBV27 CATGLAGAFLTGELFF TGTGCCACCGGACTAGCGGGAGCCTTTCTCACCGGGGAGCTGTTTTTT
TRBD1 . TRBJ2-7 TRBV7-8 CASSPRTGDYEQYF TGTGCCAGCAGCCCAAGGACAGGGGACTACGAGCAGTACTTC
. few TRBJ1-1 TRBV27 CASRGDTQNTEAFF TGTGCCAGCAGGGGGGACACACAGAACACTGAAGCTTTCTTT
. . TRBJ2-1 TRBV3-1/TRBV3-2 CASSQDRVDYNEQKQFF TGTGCCAGCAGCCAAGACAGGGTTGATTACAATGAGCAGAAGCAGTTCTTC
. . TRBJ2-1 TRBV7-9 CASSSQTGVPNEQFF TGTGCCAGCAGCTCCCAGACAGGCGTACCTAATGAGCAGTTCTTC
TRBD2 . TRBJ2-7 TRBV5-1 CASSLPSGSSGEQYF TGCGCCAGCAGCTTGCCTAGCGGGAGTTCAGGGGAGCAGTACTTC
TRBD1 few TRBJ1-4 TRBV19 CASSIDRTGGEKLFF TGTGCCAGTAGTATAGATAGGACAGGCGGTGAAAAACTGTTTTTT
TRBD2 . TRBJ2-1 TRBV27 CASSLSLPGRVNEQFF TGTGCCAGCAGTTTATCCCTCCCCGGGAGGGTGAATGAGCAGTTCTTC
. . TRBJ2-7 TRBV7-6 CASSATRSRGVGKYEQYF TGTGCCAGCAGCGCGACGCGCTCTAGGGGTGTGGGGAAGTACGAGCAGTACTTC
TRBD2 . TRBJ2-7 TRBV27 CASSLSAGELYEQYF TGTGCCAGCAGTTTGTCAGCGGGAGAGCTCTACGAGCAGTACTTC
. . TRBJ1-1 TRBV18 CASSRQQNTEAFF TGTGCCAGCTCACGACAGCAGAACACTGAAGCTTTCTTT
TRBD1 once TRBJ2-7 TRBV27 CASSLNWDRFSYEQYF TGTGCCAGCAGTTTAAACTGGGACAGGTTCTCCTACGAGCAGTACTTC
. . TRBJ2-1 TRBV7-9 CASSLFRDLNSNEQFF TGTGCCAGCAGCTTATTTAGGGACTTAAACAGCAATGAGCAGTTCTTC
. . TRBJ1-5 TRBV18 CASSPTRGSNQPQHF TGTGCCAGCTCACCGACCCGAGGAAGCAATCAGCCCCAGCATTTT
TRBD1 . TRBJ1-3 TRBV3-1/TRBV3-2 CASNSGGVSGNTIYF TGTGCCAGCAACTCAGGGGGCGTCTCTGGAAACACCATATATTTT
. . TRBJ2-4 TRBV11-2 CASSLPQGLGDLTKNIQYF TGTGCCAGCAGCCTCCCCCAAGGGCTGGGGGACTTGACCAAAAACATTCAGTACTTC
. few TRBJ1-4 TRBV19 CASSTGTGQKLFF TGTGCCAGTAGTACCGGCACAGGGCAAAAACTGTTTTTT
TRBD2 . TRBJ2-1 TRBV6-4 CASSEQRGSYNEQFF TGTGCCAGCAGTGAGCAGCGGGGCTCCTACAATGAGCAGTTCTTC
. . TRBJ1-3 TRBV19 CASKEDSGNTIYF TGTGCCAGTAAAGAGGACTCTGGAAACACCATATATTTT
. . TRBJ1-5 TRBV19 CASSIGNRPQHF TGTGCCAGTAGTATAGGAAACAGGCCCCAGCATTTT
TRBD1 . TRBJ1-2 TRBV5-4 CASSSLQGNYGYTF TGTGCCAGCAGCTCACTACAGGGGAACTATGGCTACACCTTC
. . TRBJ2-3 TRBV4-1 CASSQDFGGRGDTQYF TGCGCCAGCAGCCAAGATTTTGGAGGGAGAGGAGATACGCAGTATTTT
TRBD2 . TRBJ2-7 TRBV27 CASSSSGLAGVYEQYF TGTGCCAGCAGTTCCTCGGGACTAGCGGGAGTCTACGAGCAGTACTTC
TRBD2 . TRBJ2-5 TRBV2 CASSLRLADQETQYF TGTGCCAGCAGTCTGAGGCTAGCGGACCAAGAGACCCAGTACTTC
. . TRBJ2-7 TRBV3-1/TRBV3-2 CASSQAGRASYEQYF TGTGCCAGCAGCCAAGCTGGCAGGGCTTCTTACGAGCAGTACTTC
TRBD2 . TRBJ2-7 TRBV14 CASSQDGGSSYEQYF TGTGCCAGCAGCCAAGACGGCGGGAGCTCCTACGAGCAGTACTTC
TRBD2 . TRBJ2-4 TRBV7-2 CASSLAFMASGRLAKNIQYF TGTGCCAGCAGCTTAGCATTTATGGCTAGCGGGAGGCTAGCCAAAAACATTCAGTACTTC
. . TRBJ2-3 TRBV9 CASSVGVGDTDTQYF TGTGCCAGCAGCGTAGGAGTGGGAGACACAGATACGCAGTATTTT